One and the same sample provided the 2 T cell receptor beta chains below, sequenced in a study of shared clonotypes between healthy human individuals (dated by TCRdb to about 2020). Library preparation employed the immunoSEQ multiplex PCR assay. Imported from immuneACCESS, the table was reduced by TCRdb to in-frame sequences with V and J called. These copies leave out some clones; in studies compared against another copy, an unresolved V gene accounts for under half, and the cause of the remainder is not known. Across this sample there are around 180,000 clones, with just under 95% seen only once. The ten top clones hold around 0.067% of the sample. The material sequenced was naive CD4+ T cells sorted from blood. Sample cell subset or site, as interpreted from the label and publication: CD45RA+ positively selected. The receptors come from a woman in her 30s in good health.

V is TRBV7-9 and J is TRBJ2-6, with a tentative D call TRBD2 (5 bases). This CDR3 is built from 17 residues. The V and J ends lost 2 bases and 0 bases respectively, with 11 bases between them. Germline V gene sequence: CDR1 SEHNR, CDR2 FQNEAQ (reference sequence). DNA for the CDR3: TGTGCCAGCAGCTTATCCGGGGTGGGCTCTGGGGCCAACGTCCTGACTTTC. The encoded protein is CASSLSGVGSGANVLTF.

The chain combines TRBV7-9 with TRBJ1-5, with TRBD1 as a possible D gene (5 bases). V was shortened by 8 bases and J by 6 bases, with 14 bases between the two germline ends. The V gene's germline CDR1 is SEHNR and CDR2 FQNEAQ (reference sequence). There are 13 residues in the CDR3. The CDR3 loop reads CASVGTAGQPQHF. Here the CDR3 DNA reads TGTGCCAGCGTGGGGACCGCCGGTCAGCCCCAGCATTTT.